The 17 T cell receptor beta chains below all came from one sample that was sequenced in a study of T cell changes during pregnancy in multiple sclerosis. TCRdb's copy holds only in-frame clones and misses some; the assay was immunoSEQ multiplex PCR. The table lists 20,000 to 25,000 clones, about 90% of them singletons. The sample was CD8+ T cells from peripheral blood mononuclear cells, taken in the second trimester of pregnancy. These receptor sequences come from a female donor in good health, enrolled as a control in a pregnancy study.

The chain has TRBV19 and TRBJ2-6, with no clear D. V dropped 1 base and J dropped 2 bases, with 6 bases sitting between them. This CDR3 comprises 15 residues. Germline V lookup: CDR1 LNHDA, CDR2 SQIVND (reference sequence). The CDR3 region has the DNA TGTGCCAGTAGTATAGGAGAGACTGGGGCCAACGTCCTGACTTTC. The encoded protein is CASSIGETGANVLTF.

By frequency in the sample, this clone is medium-sized. The chain recombines TRBV5-6 with TRBJ2-7; a possible D gene is TRBD1 (6 bases). The CDR3 runs to 14 residues. V gave up 1 base and J gave up 4 bases, with 12 bases separating them. Germline CDR1 is SGHDT and CDR2 is YYEEEE. CDR3 DNA: TGTGCCAGCAGCTTGATTCACAGGGAGTACGAGCAGTACTTC. This codes for CASSLIHREYEQYF.

This clone occurred a few times. V gene TRBV18 combines with J gene TRBJ1-5; D ambiguous. CDR1 is KGHSH, CDR2 LQKENI, per germline. CDR3 size: 16 residues. V dropped 8 bases and J dropped 0 bases, with 17 bases sitting between them. The CDR3 reads CASPPRELHSNQPQHF. CDR3 coding DNA: TGTGCCAGCCCCCCAAGAGAGTTGCATAGCAATCAGCCCCAGCATTTT.

This chain uses TRBV9 with TRBJ2-3, with 7 bases lining up with TRBD1. CDR1 and CDR2 (germline): SGDLS, YYNGEE. Trimming removed 3 bases from V and 3 bases from J; junction bases left unmatched: 10. The CDR3 is 16 residues long. The CDR3 loop reads CASSANRGRITDTQYF. In DNA form, the CDR3 reads TGTGCCAGCAGCGCAAACAGGGGTAGAATTACAGATACGCAGTATTTT. The variable domain in full, with the rest retrieved from reference TRBV9 and TRBJ2-3, is DSGVTQTPKHLITATGQRVTLRCSPRSGDLSVYWYQQSLDQGLQFLIQYYNGEERAKGNILERFSAQQFPDLHSELNLSSLELGDSALYFCASSANRGRITDTQYFGPGTRLTVL.

DNA for the CDR3: TGTGCCAGCACCGGCACAGCGAACACCGGGGAGCTGTTTTTT. Translation: CASTGTANTGELFF. This chain links TRBV6-1 with TRBJ2-2, with D hard to call. The CDR3 length is 14 residues. Looked up from germline, CDR1 is MNHNS and CDR2 is SASEGT. V was cut by 7 bases and J by 0 bases, with 9 bases left in between.

The V call is TRBV19, the J call TRBJ2-7; perhaps TRBD1 as D (6 bases). Germline CDR1 and CDR2: LNHDA and SQIVND (reference sequence). The CDR3 is made up of 13 amino acids. The V end was cut by 3 bases, the J end by 3 bases, with 9 bases between. CDR3 amino acids: CASSIGRGYEQYF. The CDR3 DNA is TGTGCCAGTAGTATCGGCAGGGGCTACGAGCAGTACTTC.

This chain connects TRBV4-1 to TRBJ1-1; D gene unclear. V lost 1 base and J 1 base, leaving 7 bases between the germline ends. The CDR3 has 14 residues. Germline-derived CDR1 and CDR2 are MGHRA and YSYEKL. The CDR3 coding sequence is TGCGCCAGCAGCCAAGTTACAGAGAACACTGAAGCTTTCTTT. Its translation: CASSQVTENTEAFF.

The chain has TRBV11-2 and TRBJ2-5; 11 positions match TRBD1. Germline V CDR1 and CDR2: SGHAT, FQNNGV. The V gene end was trimmed by 4 bases and the J gene end by 4 bases; junction bases not matched to a gene: 11. CDR3 length: 17 residues. The chain's CDR3 is CASSSLFGQGAGETQYF. The CDR3 DNA follows: TGTGCCAGCAGCTCTCTCTTCGGACAGGGGGCGGGAGAGACCCAGTACTTC. The full variable domain, completed using reference TRBV11-2 and TRBJ2-5, is EAGVAQSPRYKIIEKRQSVAFWCNPISGHATLYWYQQILGQGPKLLIQFQNNGVVDDSQLPKDRFSAERLKGVDSTLKIQPAKLEDSAVYLCASSSLFGQGAGETQYFGPGTRLLVL.

This rearrangement joins TRBV18 to TRBJ2-1; 12 bases are a match to TRBD2. In germline, CDR1 is KGHSH, CDR2 LQKENI. The CDR3 consists of 16 residues. The J segment lost 7 bases and the V segment lost 4 bases, leaving 8 bases of the junction unmatched. The CDR3 nucleotides read TGTGCCAGCTCACAAGCTAGCGGGAGGGCCCAAAATGAGCAGTTCTTC. Translated, it gives CASSQASGRAQNEQFF.

The gene calls are TRBV19 and TRBJ1-5, with D unclear. The CDR3 spans 13 residues. V shed 3 bases and J shed 7 bases, with 10 bases lying between them. Germline-derived CDR1 and CDR2 are LNHDA and SQIVND (reference sequence). DNA for the CDR3: TGTGCCAGTAGTATCCCAGGCGGGCAGCCCCAGCATTTT. The encoded protein is CASSIPGGQPQHF.

This chain joins TRBV5-1 and TRBJ2-5; the match to TRBD1 covers 8 bases. V lost 4 bases and J lost 5; bases outside the gene matches: 7. Germline V lookup: CDR1 SGHRS, CDR2 YFSETQ. The CDR3 has 14 amino acids. The CDR3 DNA reads TGCGCCAGCAGCCAGACAGGGGTAGGGGAGACCCAGTACTTC. Translated, it gives CASSQTGVGETQYF.

This clone has only one observation. The rearrangement uses TRBV4-2 and TRBJ2-1; a possible D gene is TRBD1 (6 bases). This CDR3 spans 14 amino acids. Germline V gene lookup returns CDR1 LGHNA and CDR2 YNFKEQ. Trimming removed 5 bases at V and 3 bases at J, with 11 bases between. CDR3 nucleotide sequence: TGTGCCAGCAGCTCGGACAGTGACTACAATGAGCAGTTCTTC. It specifies CASSSDSDYNEQFF.

The chain carries TRBV21-1 and TRBJ2-1; the table's D call TRBD1 went unverified against the DNA. TRBV21-1 is a pseudogene locus. The CDR3 runs 20 residues. CDR3: CASSKVRGLIAGQGILGQFF. In DNA, the CDR3 is TGTGCCAGCAGCAAAGTTCGCGGGCTCATCGCGGGACAGGGGATCCTGGGGCAGTTCTTC.

The genes are TRBV7-9 and TRBJ2-5; weak D call: TRBD2 (5 bases). In germline, CDR1 is SEHNR, CDR2 FQNEAQ (reference sequence). The CDR3 consists of 14 residues. The V and J ends lost 5 bases and 4 bases respectively, with 14 bases between them. Here the CDR3 DNA reads TGTGCCAGCAGCGCAGATGGGAGAAGAGAGACCCAGTACTTC. Amino acids: CASSADGRRETQYF.

This clone was recorded once. V gene TRBV7-9 combines with J gene TRBJ2-1, with TRBD1 matching over 9 bases. The CDR3 spans 14 residues. From germline, CDR1 is SEHNR and CDR2 FQNEAQ (reference sequence). V gave up 6 bases and J gave up 5 bases; unmatched junction bases: 5. CDR3 in DNA: TGTGCCAGCAGTTCCCGGGACAGGGACAATGAGCAGTTCTTC. Protein product: CASSSRDRDNEQFF.

This clone was recorded once. This chain joins TRBV18 and TRBJ2-3; D possibly corresponds to TRBD2 (5 bases). The CDR3 consists of 17 residues. V lost 3 bases and J lost 5, with 21 bases in between. Per the germline V gene, CDR1 is KGHSH and CDR2 is LQKENI. Written as DNA, the CDR3 is TGTGCCAGCTCACCTACCTTAGAGGGCACCCGAAAAGATACGCAGTATTTT. It is translated as CASSPTLEGTRKDTQYF.

The chain combines TRBV7-3 with TRBJ2-3, with 10 bases that match TRBD1. CDR1 is SGHTA and CDR2 is FQGTGA in the germline V gene. The CDR3 covers 15 residues. The junction had 0 bases not matched to a gene; V was cut back by 2 bases and J by 1 base. CDR3 in amino acids: CASSLDRGRTDTQYF. The CDR3 DNA follows: TGTGCCAGCAGCTTAGACAGGGGGCGCACAGATACGCAGTATTTT.